These 10 T cell receptor beta chains share one sample of origin, sequenced in a study of T cells after yellow fever vaccination. TCRdb used MiXCR to reprocess the 5' RACE reads, holding one entry per CDR3 protein. The top ten hold 18% of the sample, which has under 500,000 distinct CDR3 sequences, over 15% seen once. Material: PBMCs, obtained before the yellow fever booster vaccination. These TCRs come from a young man who received the YFV17D yellow fever vaccine.

This clonotype showed up many times. The chain couples TRBV29-1 to TRBJ2-2; D unresolved. Germline CDR1 SQVTM, CDR2 ANQGSEA. CDR3 length: 14 residues. Trimming left V 4 bases short and J 2 bases short, with 11 bases between. CDR3 bases: TGCAGCGTTGGTTGGCAGGCTAACACCGGGGAGCTGTTTTTT. It translates to CSVGWQANTGELFF.

The chain is built from TRBV10-3 and TRBJ1-1; D perhaps matches TRBD1 (6 bases). The CDR3 sequence is 13 residues long. V gave up 6 bases and J gave up 1 base, with 9 bases separating them. Germline CDR1 reads ENHRY; CDR2 reads SYGVKD. CDR3 residues: CAIRGHENTEAFF. The CDR3 region has the DNA TGTGCCATCAGGGGACATGAGAACACTGAAGCTTTCTTT.

This clonotype was detected a few times. The chain employs TRBV6-1 and TRBJ1-5; 9 nucleotides line up with TRBD1. The V segment lost 6 bases and the J segment 6 bases; nucleotides outside the gene matches: 6. The CDR3 runs to 14 residues. Germline V gene lookup returns CDR1 MNHNS and CDR2 SASEGT. This CDR3 reads CASSADRGGQPQHF. DNA for the CDR3: TGTGCCAGCAGCGCGGACAGGGGTGGTCAGCCCCAGCATTTT.

This clonotype was observed a handful of times. The chain has TRBV28 and TRBJ2-7; D is unclear. Germline values: CDR1 MDHEN, CDR2 SYDVKM. The CDR3 covers 11 residues. V lost 4 bases and J lost 7, with 8 bases in between. The CDR3 nucleotides read TGTGCCAGCAGTTCCCGGCATGAGCAGTACGTC. This sequence encodes CASSSRHEQYV.

This chain joins TRBV6-2 or TRBV6-3 and TRBJ2-2; D is unresolved. CDR1 MNHEY and CDR2 SVGEGT come from the germline V gene. V lost 3 bases and J 7 bases, leaving 6 bases between the germline ends. The CDR3 contains 12 residues. CDR3 bases: TGTGCCAGCAGTTATATCCGCGGGGAGCTGTTTTTT. Translation: CASSYIRGELFF.

This clonotype has only a few counts. The rearrangement uses TRBV29-1 and TRBJ2-7; D perhaps matches TRBD2 (5 bases). Trimming removed 0 bases at V and 3 bases at J, with 6 bases between. Germline CDR1 is SQVTM and CDR2 is ANQGSEA. The CDR3 has 12 residues. The CDR3 is CSVEEGSYEQYF. CDR3 nucleotide sequence: TGCAGCGTTGAAGAGGGGAGCTACGAGCAGTACTTC.

This clonotype turned up a few times. V and J are TRBV6-1 and TRBJ2-6; D is perhaps TRBD2 (5 bases). In germline, CDR1 is MNHNS, CDR2 SASEGT. CDR3 length equals 15 residues. V gave up 4 bases and J gave up 0 bases, with 7 bases separating them. CDR3 loop: CASSAGVSGANVLTF. CDR3 in DNA: TGTGCCAGCAGTGCCGGGGTCTCTGGGGCCAACGTCCTGACTTTC.

This clonotype was counted only a few times. The chain has TRBV28 and TRBJ2-7, with TRBD1 as a possible D gene (5 bases). The CDR3 consists of 14 residues. V lost 5 bases and J lost 4, with 15 bases in between. From germline, CDR1 is MDHEN and CDR2 SYDVKM. CDR3 protein: CASSQTAAEYEQYV. CDR3 sequence (DNA): TGTGCCAGCAGTCAGACAGCTGCCGAATACGAGCAGTACGTC.

This chain links TRBV7-2 with TRBJ2-7, with D perhaps assigned TRBD1 or TRBD2 (5 bases each). Per the germline V gene, CDR1 is SGHTA and CDR2 is FQGNSA. The CDR3 totals 16 residues. The germline V and J ends were trimmed by 1 base and 1 base, with 14 bases remaining between them. The CDR3 protein is CASSLGLGVRSYEQYF. The CDR3 coding sequence is TGTGCCAGCAGCTTAGGACTGGGGGTCCGGTCCTACGAGCAGTACTTC.

This clonotype was seen a few times. The chain joins TRBV18 to TRBJ2-7; perhaps TRBD1 as D (7 bases). The length of the CDR3 is 15 residues. Per the germline V gene, CDR1 is KGHSH and CDR2 is LQKENI. The V end was cut by 1 base, the J end by 1 base, with 11 bases between. The CDR3 reads CASSPRGDSSYEQYF. The CDR3 bases are TGTGCCAGCTCACCACGGGGGGACAGTTCCTACGAGCAGTACTTC. The full variable domain, completed using reference TRBV18 and TRBJ2-7, is NAGVMQNPRHLVRRRGQEARLRCSPMKGHSHVYWYRQLPEEGLKFMVYLQKENIIDESGMPKERFSAEFPKEGPSILRIQQVVRGDSAAYFCASSPRGDSSYEQYFGPGTRLTVT.